These T cell receptor beta chains were read from a single sample in a study of regulatory dendritic cells for organ transplantation. Using immunoSEQ multiplex PCR, the repertoire was profiled, and TCRdb retains in-frame clones only, with some absent. The sample consists of roughly 34,000 clones, roughly nine tenths of them appearing once. Sequences were obtained from naive CD4+ T cells from blood. These receptors were obtained from a human donor in good health. CDR3s include the opening cysteine and the closing phenylalanine or tryptophan. A D gene is named only where the DNA matches it firmly. Clone size is shown for a subset of rows, as once, few, many or a class of expanded clone.

D,size,J,V,DNA,CDR3
.,.,TRBJ2-5,TRBV2,TGTGCCAGCAGTCGTATTGGACCGCAAGAGACCCAGTACTTC,CASSRIGPQETQYF
.,.,TRBJ2-2,TRBV7-9,TGTGCCAGCAGCTTAACCGGGACGTTTTTCTCCGGGGAGCTGTTTTTT,CASSLTGTFFSGELFF
.,.,TRBJ1-2,TRBV7-2,TGTGCCAGCAGCTTAGAGCAGCGAGGACTTTCGGATGGCTACACCTTC,CASSLEQRGLSDGYTF
.,.,TRBJ2-5,TRBV12-2,TGTGCAAGTCGCTTAGGACCGGGGGGGCAGAGAACCCAAGAGACCCAGTACTTC,CASRLGPGGQRTQETQYF
.,.,TRBJ2-3,TRBV4-1,TGCGCCAGCAGCCAACAACCCCAGGGATGGACAGATACGCAGTATTTT,CASSQQPQGWTDTQYF
.,.,TRBJ1-1,TRBV9,TGTGCCAGCAGCGTAGCGGGGGGACGAAACACTGAAGCTTTCTTT,CASSVAGGRNTEAFF
TRBD1,.,TRBJ1-5,TRBV30,TGTGCCTGGACCACAGGGGGCCCGGGCAATCAGCCCCAGCATTTT,CAWTTGGPGNQPQHF
.,.,TRBJ1-1,TRBV7-3,TGTGCCAGCAGCTTAACAGGGGGCACTGAAGCTTTCTTT,CASSLTGGTEAFF
.,.,TRBJ2-7,TRBV7-2,TGTGCCAGCAGCCTCGGAGGGGGATGGTACTTC,CASSLGGGWYF
TRBD2,.,TRBJ2-1,TRBV27,TGTGCCAGCAGACAAACTAGCGGGAGTTTTAATGAGCAGTTCTTC,CASRQTSGSFNEQFF
.,.,TRBJ2-3,TRBV2,TGTGCCAGCAGTGACCAAGGGTGGGGTGCGTCTAGCACAGATACGCAGTATTTT,CASSDQGWGASSTDTQYF
.,.,TRBJ2-7,TRBV12-5,TGTGCTAGTAGCGGTGAAAGTGAGCAGTACTTC,CASSGESEQYF
TRBD1,.,TRBJ2-2,TRBV9,TGTGCCAGCAGCGTAACAGGGGGTAACACCGGGGAGCTGTTTTTT,CASSVTGGNTGELFF
.,few,TRBJ1-1,TRBV18,TGTGCCAGCTCACCACAGGGGAACACTGAAGCTTTCTTT,CASSPQGNTEAFF
.,once,TRBJ1-5,TRBV10-2,TGCGCCAGCAGTGAAGGCGGGACGGCCCAGATTAATCAGCCCCAGCATTTT,CASSEGGTAQINQPQHF
.,.,TRBJ1-6,TRBV30,TGTGCCCTCAGTGAGGACCTTAATTCACCCCTCCACTTT,CALSEDLNSPLHF
TRBD1,few,TRBJ1-1,TRBV30,TGTGCCTGGAGAACAGGGGCGGACACTGAAGCTTTCTTT,CAWRTGADTEAFF
.,.,TRBJ1-3,TRBV7-2,TGTGCCAGCAGCTTAGGGCAGGGGAGTCCAAACACCATATATTTT,CASSLGQGSPNTIYF
.,.,TRBJ1-1,TRBV6-5,TGTGCCAGCAGTTACAACCAACGAGTGGAGGCTTTCTTT,CASSYNQRVEAFF
.,.,TRBJ2-3,TRBV29-1,TGCAGCGTTGAAGACTATACGCAGTATTTT,CSVEDYTQYF
.,.,TRBJ1-5,TRBV6-5,TGTGCCAGCAGTGACTCATCGAAGGGGCAGCCCCAGCATTTT,CASSDSSKGQPQHF
TRBD2,.,TRBJ2-1,TRBV9,TGTGCCAGCAGCGTTACTAGCGGGAGTGGTTTTGAGCAGTTCTTC,CASSVTSGSGFEQFF
.,.,TRBJ1-1,TRBV9,TGTGCCAGCAGCGTAGCCGTAAACACTGAAGCTTTCTTT,CASSVAVNTEAFF
TRBD2,.,TRBJ2-3,TRBV13,TGTGCCAGCAGCTCACGCAAGACTAGCACACATCCGGATACGCAGTATTTT,CASSSRKTSTHPDTQYF
.,.,TRBJ2-3,TRBV11-3,TGTGCCAGCAGACCAGGGGTTTGGACAGATACGCAGTATTTT,CASRPGVWTDTQYF
.,.,TRBJ1-3,TRBV9,TGTGCCAGCAAGGCGGGGAGAACTGGAAACACCATATATTTT,CASKAGRTGNTIYF
TRBD2,.,TRBJ2-3,TRBV30,TGTGCCTGGAGTGGCGCGGGGGGTAGCACAGATACGCAGTATTTT,CAWSGAGGSTDTQYF
TRBD2,.,TRBJ2-1,TRBV5-1,TGCGCCAGCAGACCGGCGGGACTAGCCAACAATGAGCAGTTCTTC,CASRPAGLANNEQFF
.,.,TRBJ2-4,TRBV7-2,TGTGCCAGCAGCTCCCCGGGCTGGACCAAAAACATTCAGTACTTC,CASSSPGWTKNIQYF
.,.,TRBJ2-7,TRBV7-9,TGTGCCAGCAGCTTAGGGGCCGGGTTAATTTACGAGCAGTACTTC,CASSLGAGLIYEQYF
.,.,TRBJ1-6,TRBV30,TGTGCCTGGAGCACAGGGCGCAATTCACCCCTCCACTTT,CAWSTGRNSPLHF
TRBD1,.,TRBJ1-2,TRBV5-5,TGTGCCAGCAGCCGGGACAGGGACTATGGCTACACCTTC,CASSRDRDYGYTF
.,.,TRBJ2-5,TRBV18,TGTGCCAGCTCACCCCCCGAGACCCAGTACTTC,CASSPPETQYF
TRBD1,.,TRBJ1-4,TRBV7-6,TGTGCCAGCAGCTCCAACAGGGGTCCTAATGAAAAACTGTTTTTT,CASSSNRGPNEKLFF
.,.,TRBJ1-4,TRBV21-1,TGTGCCAGCAGCAACGGCGGCAGGGGGCGCGGGATGGGAACTAATGAAAAACTGTTTTTT,CASSNGGRGRGMGTNEKLFF
TRBD2,.,TRBJ2-5,TRBV19,TGTGCCAGTAGTAGCGGGGGGACCGGTGGGGAGACCCAGTACTTC,CASSSGGTGGETQYF
TRBD1,.,TRBJ2-7,TRBV28,TGTGCCAGCAGTTGGACCGGGACAGGGGATAGGAAGCAGTACTTC,CASSWTGTGDRKQYF